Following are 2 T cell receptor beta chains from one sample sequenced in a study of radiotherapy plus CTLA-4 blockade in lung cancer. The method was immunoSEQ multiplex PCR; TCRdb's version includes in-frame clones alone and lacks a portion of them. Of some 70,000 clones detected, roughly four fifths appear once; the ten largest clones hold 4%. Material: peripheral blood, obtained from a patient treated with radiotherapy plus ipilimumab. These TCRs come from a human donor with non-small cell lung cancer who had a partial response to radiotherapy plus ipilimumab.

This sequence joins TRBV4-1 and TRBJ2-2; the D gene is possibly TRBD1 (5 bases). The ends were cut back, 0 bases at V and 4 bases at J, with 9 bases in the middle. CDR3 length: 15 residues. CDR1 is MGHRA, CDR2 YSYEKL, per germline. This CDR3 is CASSQDSRATGELFF. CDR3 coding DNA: TGCGCCAGCAGCCAAGATAGCAGGGCCACCGGGGAGCTGTTTTTT.

The CDR3 DNA follows: TGTGCCAGCAGCTTAGACGGCTACAATGAGCAGTTCTTC. Translation gives CASSLDGYNEQFF. This rearrangement joins TRBV7-9 to TRBJ2-1, with D uncertain. Trimming removed 1 base at V and 3 bases at J, with 4 bases between. There are 13 residues in the CDR3. Germline CDR1 reads SEHNR; CDR2 reads FQNEAQ (reference sequence).